This entry describes one T cell receptor beta chain. These data belong to a study of blood T cell repertoires in COVID-19. Looking at the study overall: COVID-19 samples, acute and convalescent, were from the United States, Italy and Spain.

Membership in each cohort depended on participant-reported clinical history. Per germline, CDR1 SGHNT and CDR2 YYREEE (reference sequence). The CDR3 consists of 20 residues. With 0 bases clipped from V and 1 base from J, the junction kept 11 bases outside the gene matches. Repertoires were generated with immunoSEQ multiplex PCR, while TCRdb's copy carries only in-frame clones and drops some. The sample records roughly 250,000 clones, about 90% being singletons. This receptor was taken from a woman under 40 with acute COVID-19. The sequenced sample consisted of PBMCs or T cells enriched from blood (not recorded which). The genes are TRBV5-4 and TRBJ2-3; 13 bases are a match to TRBD2. CDR3 loop: CASSLGLLAGGPGGTDTQYF. The CDR3 DNA sequence: TGTGCCAGCAGCTTGGGGCTACTAGCGGGAGGGCCTGGGGGCACAGATACGCAGTATTTT.